The clone carrying this TCR beta chain was recorded once. The antigen is unknown. The data were taken from a study of T cell responses to AZD1222 COVID-19 vaccine. General observations from the study: Donors, mostly white British, included more females; clonal diversity was possibly underestimated.

Germline CDR1 and CDR2: MNHEY and SMNVEV (reference sequence). The CDR3 totals 15 residues. The V and J ends lost 2 bases and 0 bases respectively, with 10 bases between them. Assay used: immunoSEQ multiplex PCR; TCRdb lists only in-frame clones, some missing. The repertoire holds some 120,000 clones, with about 92% as singletons. The chain has TRBV27 and TRBJ1-1, with TRBD1 as a possible D gene (5 bases). Here the sequenced sample was peripheral blood, taken 28 days after the second AZD1222 dose. The sequence came from an adult who received the AZD1222 COVID-19 vaccine. This CDR3 reads CASSLLPGLNTEAFF. CDR3 in DNA: TGTGCCAGCAGTTTACTCCCAGGGCTGAACACTGAAGCTTTCTTT.